This entry lists 4 T cell receptor beta chains sequenced from one sample in a study of Graves' ophthalmopathy and Graves' hyperthyroidism listed by TCRdb under 2018. Sequencing used an Illumina HiSeq 2000. For repertoire sequencing, TCR beta CDR3 regions were amplified from RNA transcripts. HTBI primers and the Qiagen OneStep RT-PCR kit were used in a first-round RT-PCR, which was followed by a second-round multiplex PCR, size selection and purification. TCRdb redid the processing of the public reads, applying fastp at Q25 and MiXCR, and retained in-frame beta chains. Merged by CDR3 protein, the rows form single entries marked with the most common genes and DNA. The sample has around 170,000 distinct CDR3 sequences on record, over 35% of them singletons. Together, the top ten hold under 7% of the sample. The sample comprised peripheral blood. Receptors were obtained from a woman aged 40 to 50 with Graves' ophthalmopathy. Donor details come from another sample of the same person, matched by shared clones.

There are many counts of this clonotype. The V call is TRBV27, the J call TRBJ2-7; 8 positions match TRBD2. The CDR3 runs 14 residues. V lost 3 bases, J lost 3 bases, and 4 bases stayed unmatched. CDR1 and CDR2 (germline): MNHEY, SMNVEV (reference sequence). The CDR3 nucleotides read TGTGCCAGCAGTTTCGCGGGAGGAGGCTACGAGCAGTACTTC. Translation gives CASSFAGGGYEQYF.

V is TRBV12-3 or TRBV12-4 and J is TRBJ2-2; D possibly matches TRBD1 or TRBD2 (5 bases each). Trimming removed 6 bases at V and 2 bases at J, with 13 bases between. The CDR3 has 15 residues. In nucleotides, the CDR3 is TGTGCCAGCAGGCATAGGGACCGAAACACCGGGGAGCTGTTTTTT. Encoded protein: CASRHRDRNTGELFF.

This clonotype was detected many times. This chain uses TRBV4-3 with TRBJ2-2, with D possibly TRBD1 on 6 matching bases. Trimming removed 4 bases at V and 2 bases at J, with 11 bases between. The CDR3 is 15 amino acids. Per germline, CDR1 LGHNA and CDR2 YSLEER. This chain's CDR3 is CASSRGTPNTGELFF. The CDR3 nucleotides read TGCGCCAGCAGCCGAGGGACACCTAACACCGGGGAGCTGTTTTTT.

Ten or more counts support this clonotype. This sequence joins TRBV4-1 and TRBJ2-5, with 11 bases lining up with TRBD2. The CDR3 length is 17 residues. CDR1 is MGHRA and CDR2 is YSYEKL in the germline V gene. V dropped 0 bases and J dropped 5; count of bases not matched to a gene: 8. CDR3 sequence (DNA): TGCGCCAGCAGCCAAGATCAACTAGCGGGGGTTGTCGAGACCCAGTACTTC. This codes for CASSQDQLAGVVETQYF.